The 10 T cell receptor beta chains in this list originate from one sample, sequenced in a study of cytomegalovirus exposure and HLA in healthy donors. TCRdb's table, derived via immunoSEQ multiplex PCR, lists solely in-frame clones and lacks some. The data hold 150,000 or so clones, with more than 80% observed a single time. The material sequenced was PBMCs. All receptors come from a woman in her thirties in good health and CMV-seropositive.

The chain combines TRBV27 with TRBJ2-3; 7 bases align to TRBD2. Germline CDR1 is MNHEY and CDR2 is SMNVEV (reference sequence). J was trimmed by 3 bases and V by 5 bases; bases with no gene match: 8. The CDR3 runs 15 residues. The CDR3 is CASSLIAGSTDTQYF. CDR3 sequence (DNA): TGTGCCAGCAGTCTTATAGCGGGTTCGACAGATACGCAGTATTTT.

J is TRBJ2-3 and V is TRBV11-2, with D unresolved. The CDR3 spans 13 residues. Between the trimmed V and J ends, which lost 2 bases and 0 bases, there was a span of 3 bases. From germline, CDR1 is SGHAT and CDR2 FQNNGV. Here the CDR3 DNA reads TGTGCCAGCAGCTTATTAAGCACAGATACGCAGTATTTT. Its protein product is CASSLLSTDTQYF. Complete variable domain (other parts from reference TRBV11-2 and TRBJ2-3): EAGVAQSPRYKIIEKRQSVAFWCNPISGHATLYWYQQILGQGPKLLIQFQNNGVVDDSQLPKDRFSAERLKGVDSTLKIQPAKLEDSAVYLCASSLLSTDTQYFGPGTRLTVL.

V gene TRBV10-1 combines with J gene TRBJ2-1; 11 bases are a match to TRBD2. The CDR3 is 15 amino acids. Germline CDR1 reads WNHNN; CDR2 reads SYGVQD (reference sequence). V trimming: 2 bases; J trimming: 4 bases; junction bases outside the gene matches: 1. The CDR3 DNA follows: TGCGCCAGCAGTGAGGGGACTAGCGGTTACAATGAGCAGTTCTTC. Amino acid sequence: CASSEGTSGYNEQFF.

The J gene is TRBJ2-1, the V gene TRBV7-8; the match to TRBD1 covers 10 bases. The junction had 9 bases not matched to a gene; V was cut back by 6 bases and J by 7 bases. The CDR3 has 15 residues. Germline V CDR1 and CDR2: SGHVS, FQNEAQ. CDR3 in DNA: TGTGCCAGCAGTGCCAGGACAGGGGGGACGAATGAGCAGTTCTTC. Translation gives CASSARTGGTNEQFF. Variable domain in full (rest from reference TRBV7-8 and TRBJ2-1): GAGVSQSPRYKVAKRGQDVALRCDPISGHVSLFWYQQALGQGPEFLTYFQNEAQLDKSGLPSDRFFAERPEGSVSTLKIQRTQQEDSAVYLCASSARTGGTNEQFFGPGTRLTVL.

This chain links TRBV5-4 with TRBJ2-2, with 9 bases that match TRBD2. V dropped 0 bases and J dropped 6; count of bases not matched to a gene: 3. Germline CDR1 is SGHNT and CDR2 is YYREEE (reference sequence). This CDR3 is 15 amino acids long. CDR3 DNA sequence: TGTGCCAGCAGCTTGGGACTAGCGGATGCCGGGGAGCTGTTTTTT. Its translation is CASSLGLADAGELFF.

V and J are TRBV15 and TRBJ2-5, with D perhaps assigned TRBD1 or TRBD2 (5 bases each). The CDR3 covers 15 residues. Germline CDR1 is LNHNV and CDR2 is YYDKDF (reference sequence). V was pared by 5 bases and J by 9 bases, with 22 bases between. CDR3 loop: CATSRGTQKEGAQYF. In DNA, the CDR3 is TGTGCCACCAGCCGAGGGACCCAAAAGGAAGGGGCCCAGTACTTC.

This chain connects TRBV27 to TRBJ1-5, with 10 bases that match TRBD1. Germline lookup yields CDR1 MNHEY and CDR2 SMNVEV (reference sequence). The CDR3 is 14 amino acids. V trimming: 5 bases; J trimming: 7 bases; junction bases outside the gene matches: 5. In DNA, the CDR3 is TGTGCCAGCAGTCGGGACAGGGGAGTACAGCCCCAGCATTTT. It codes for CASSRDRGVQPQHF.

This clone appeared a single time. V gene TRBV6-1 combines with J gene TRBJ1-1; a weak D match, TRBD1 (6 bases). V was trimmed by 8 bases and J by 8 bases, leaving 21 bases between them. The CDR3 consists of 14 residues. CDR1 MNHNS and CDR2 SASEGT come from the germline V gene. The CDR3 here is CASPAGGGLREAFF. The CDR3 region has the DNA TGTGCCAGCCCCGCGGGAGGGGGGCTAAGGGAAGCTTTCTTT.

The chain joins TRBV28 to TRBJ2-7; unclear D gene. With 5 bases removed from V and 4 bases from J, the gap between germline ends came to 9 bases. CDR3 length equals 12 residues. Germline V CDR1 and CDR2: MDHEN, SYDVKM. CDR3 DNA sequence: TGTGCCAGCAGTCCCCCCAAATACGAGCAGTACTTC. Translating gives CASSPPKYEQYF.

The chain couples TRBV7-9 to TRBJ2-3; TRBD2 matches at 7 bases. The CDR3 loop spans 17 amino acids. Germline V gene sequence: CDR1 SEHNR, CDR2 FQNEAQ (reference sequence). With V trimmed by 5 bases and J by 0 bases, 11 bases remained unmatched. The CDR3 is CASSAWEGSTSTDTQYF. The CDR3, as DNA: TGTGCCAGCAGCGCCTGGGAGGGGTCGACTAGCACAGATACGCAGTATTTT. Full variable domain (outside the CDR3, taken from reference TRBV7-9 and TRBJ2-3): DTGVSQNPRHKITKRGQNVTFRCDPISEHNRLYWYRQTLGQGPEFLTYFQNEAQLEKSRLLSDRFSAERPKGSFSTLEIQRTEQGDSAMYLCASSAWEGSTSTDTQYFGPGTRLTVL.